This is a list of T cell receptor beta chains from one sample in a study of T-cell reconstitution after alpha-beta-depleted transplantation in children. MiXCR was run by TCRdb on the PCR reads, yielding one entry per CDR3 protein. The data show roughly 300,000 distinct CDR3 sequences, about a tenth seen once. The sample was PBMCs from the stem cell graft donor, taken from the stem cell graft. Source of these receptors: a human donor who donated a stem cell graft to a child with SCID. Each CDR3 is given with its conserved first and last residue. A D gene is named only where the DNA matches it firmly. Clone size is given for some rows only: seen once, a few or many times, or a class if the clone is expanded.

-	TRBV10-3	few	TRBJ1-4	CAIRDGRSNEKLFF	TGTGCCATTCGAGACGGGAGGTCTAATGAAAAACTGTTTTTT
TRBD1	TRBV6-4	-	TRBJ2-1	CASSESQQGAILF	TGTGCCAGCAGCGAAAGCCAACAGGGGGCGATCCTCTTC
-	TRBV20-1	-	TRBJ2-5	CSARWAVQETQYF	TGCAGTGCTAGATGGGCAGTCCAAGAGACCCAGTACTTC
TRBD1	TRBV6-1	-	TRBJ2-1	CASTKGQGAIFSYNEQFF	TGTGCCAGCACCAAGGGACAGGGGGCCATCTTCTCCTACAATGAGCAGTTCTTC
TRBD1	TRBV4-2	many	TRBJ2-1	CASSQTGTGGYEQFF	TGTGCCAGCAGCCAAACCGGGACAGGGGGATACGAGCAGTTCTTC
-	TRBV6-2/TRBV6-3	few	TRBJ2-5	CASSYTVTLPRETQYF	TGTGCCAGCAGTTACACAGTGACCCTACCTCGAGAGACCCAGTACTTC
TRBD1	TRBV5-5	few	TRBJ2-1	CASSWIRDSQFF	TGTGCCAGCAGCTGGATCCGGGACAGTCAGTTCTTC
-	TRBV20-1	few	TRBJ1-4	CSARDQGATNEKLFF	TGCAGTGCTAGAGATCAGGGAGCAACTAATGAAAAACTGTTTTTT
TRBD1	TRBV5-6	-	TRBJ2-7	CASSFDRVSWSSYEQYF	TGTGCCAGCAGCTTCGACAGGGTTTCCTGGAGCTCCTACGAGCAGTACTTC
-	TRBV9	-	TRBJ2-3	CASSVVGYEADTQYF	TGTGCCAGCAGCGTAGTGGGCTACGAAGCAGATACGCAGTATTTT
TRBD2	TRBV27	few	TRBJ2-7	CASSLSGGGLYEQYF	TGTGCCAGCAGCCTTAGCGGGGGCGGACTCTACGAGCAGTACTTC
-	TRBV5-1	-	TRBJ2-7	CASSLENYEQYF	TGCGCCAGCAGCTTGGAGAACTACGAGCAGTACTTC
TRBD2	TRBV6-1	few	TRBJ2-3	CASSPLAGTDTQYF	TGTGCCAGCAGTCCACTAGCGGGCACAGATACGCAGTATTTT
-	TRBV5-1	-	TRBJ1-6	CASSLGAGRTNSPLHF	TGCGCCAGCAGCTTGGGGGCCGGCAGAACTAATTCACCCCTCCACTTT
TRBD2	TRBV5-6	few	TRBJ2-1	CASGLGGGFSYNEQFF	TGTGCCAGCGGCTTGGGGGGGGGGTTCTCCTACAATGAGCAGTTCTTC
-	TRBV20-1	few	TRBJ2-1	CSWSASSYNEQFF	TGCAGCTGGTCTGCTAGCTCCTACAATGAGCAGTTCTTC
TRBD1	TRBV12-3/TRBV12-4	-	TRBJ1-3	CASNWGDRGRGNTIYF	TGTGCCAGCAACTGGGGGGACAGGGGGAGAGGAAACACCATATATTTT
TRBD1	TRBV20-1	many	TRBJ2-7	CSARAGTGAAEQYF	TGCAGTGCTAGAGCCGGGACAGGGGCTGCCGAGCAGTACTTC
TRBD1	TRBV20-1	-	TRBJ1-2	CSALQGLQANYGYTF	TGCAGTGCTCTACAGGGGCTCCAGGCTAACTATGGCTACACCTTC
-	TRBV7-2	few	TRBJ2-3	CASSPSVRMDTQYF	TGTGCCAGCAGCCCCTCGGTTAGAATGGATACGCAGTATTTT
-	TRBV5-1	few	TRBJ2-3	CASSPSVGTDTQYF	TGCGCCAGCAGCCCAAGTGTGGGCACAGATACGCAGTATTTT
-	TRBV7-9	-	TRBJ2-3	CASSLAGGGDTDTQYF	TGTGCCAGCAGCTTAGCGGGAGGGGGCGACACAGATACGCAGTATTTT
-	TRBV10-3	-	TRBJ1-1	CAKHDSYTEAFF	TGTGCCAAACATGACAGCTACACTGAAGCTTTCTTT
-	TRBV10-3	-	TRBJ1-5	CAISETGSGNQPQHF	TGTGCCATCAGTGAAACCGGGTCGGGGAATCAGCCCCAGCATTTT
-	TRBV2	-	TRBJ2-3	CASSEAGRTLDTQYF	TGTGCCAGCAGTGAAGCGGGCAGGACATTGGATACGCAGTATTTT
TRBD1	TRBV10-3	many	TRBJ1-1	CATGTGFMNTEAFF	TGTGCCACCGGGACAGGGTTCATGAACACTGAAGCTTTCTTT
TRBD1	TRBV7-2	few	TRBJ2-2	CASSLTRQGAWTGELFF	TGTGCCAGCAGCTTAACCCGCCAGGGGGCTTGGACCGGGGAGCTGTTTTTT
-	TRBV5-1	-	TRBJ2-7	CASSFGVTYEQYF	TGCGCCAGCAGCTTCGGGGTTACCTACGAGCAGTACTTC
-	TRBV5-6	few	TRBJ2-1	CASSLARAPGEYRLGNEQFF	TGTGCCAGCAGCTTGGCGAGGGCCCCAGGGGAGTACAGATTGGGCAATGAGCAGTTCTTC
-	TRBV12-3/TRBV12-4	few	TRBJ1-3	CASSRSGGTGNTIYF	TGTGCCAGCAGTCGTTCGGGGGGGACTGGAAACACCATATATTTT
TRBD1	TRBV6-5	many	TRBJ2-7	CASSRTGVEQYF	TGTGCCAGCAGTAGGACAGGGGTGGAGCAGTACTTC
TRBD1	TRBV2	-	TRBJ2-1	CASSEDRGSYNEQFF	TGTGCCAGCAGTGAAGACAGGGGTTCGTACAATGAGCAGTTCTTC
-	TRBV5-1	few	TRBJ2-1	CASSRGGNLNNEQFF	TGCGCCAGCAGCCGGGGCGGTAATCTAAACAATGAGCAGTTCTTC
-	TRBV20-1	-	TRBJ2-1	CSARGDWRRNEQFF	TGCAGTGCTAGAGGGGACTGGAGGAGGAATGAGCAGTTCTTC
-	TRBV10-3	few	TRBJ1-1	CAISEPRRLNTEAFF	TGTGCCATCAGTGAGCCGCGCAGGTTGAACACTGAAGCTTTCTTT
-	TRBV6-5	-	TRBJ1-1	CASSLYRLNTEAFF	TGTGCCAGCAGTTTGTACAGACTGAACACTGAAGCTTTCTTT
TRBD1	TRBV7-8	many	TRBJ2-7	CASSPTGQAYEQYF	TGTGCCAGCAGCCCTACCGGACAGGCCTACGAGCAGTACTTC
TRBD2	TRBV5-1	few	TRBJ2-1	CASSVRGDEDEQFF	TGCGCCAGCAGTGTTCGGGGGGATGAAGATGAGCAGTTCTTC
-	TRBV6-5	-	TRBJ1-4	CASRRVSTNEKLFF	TGTGCCAGCAGGAGGGTGTCAACTAATGAAAAACTGTTTTTT
-	TRBV27	-	TRBJ2-7	CATSTGRSSYEQYF	TGTGCCACCTCCACGGGTCGTAGCTCCTACGAGCAGTACTTC
-	TRBV12-3/TRBV12-4	many	TRBJ2-3	CASSQGTPRTDTQYF	TGTGCCAGCAGCCAAGGGACTCCTCGAACAGATACGCAGTATTTT
-	TRBV6-5	-	TRBJ2-7	CASSYSEAGYEQYF	TGTGCCAGCAGTTACTCGGAGGCGGGGTACGAGCAGTACTTC
TRBD1	TRBV4-1	few	TRBJ2-3	CASSQDGTGGAIDTQYF	TGCGCCAGCAGCCAAGACGGCACAGGGGGCGCGATAGATACGCAGTATTTT
TRBD2	TRBV9	many	TRBJ2-3	CASSPQGGRGAWDTQYF	TGTGCCAGCAGCCCCCAAGGGGGGCGGGGGGCCTGGGATACGCAGTATTTT
-	TRBV5-1	few	TRBJ2-2	CASSPAWKGDTGELFF	TGCGCCAGCAGCCCAGCGTGGAAGGGGGACACCGGGGAGCTGTTTTTT
TRBD2	TRBV6-1	-	TRBJ2-1	CASSSGGDNEQFF	TGTGCCAGTTCGTCGGGGGGAGACAATGAGCAGTTCTTC
-	TRBV5-1	many	TRBJ2-7	CASSFGDYEQYF	TGCGCCAGCAGCTTCGGAGACTACGAGCAGTACTTC
TRBD2	TRBV27	-	TRBJ2-7	CASSSRLAYEQYF	TGTGCCAGCAGTTCCCGACTAGCGTACGAGCAGTACTTC
TRBD1	TRBV12-3/TRBV12-4	-	TRBJ1-4	CASRPPGTGSEKLFF	TGTGCCAGCAGACCCCCCGGGACAGGGTCCGAAAAACTGTTTTTT
-	TRBV27	-	TRBJ1-2	CASAEGVDYGYTF	TGTGCCAGCGCGGAGGGGGTGGACTATGGCTACACCTTC
-	TRBV25-1	few	TRBJ1-6	CASSEDRDNSPLHF	TGTGCCAGCAGTGAGGACAGAGATAATTCACCCCTCCACTTT
-	TRBV13	-	TRBJ1-4	CASSRRDLNEKLFF	TGTGCCAGCAGCCGACGAGACCTCAATGAAAAACTGTTTTTT
-	TRBV10-3	few	TRBJ1-5	CAISEWERQDQPQHF	TGTGCCATCAGTGAGTGGGAAAGGCAGGATCAGCCCCAGCATTTT
-	TRBV29-1	few	TRBJ1-2	CSGLDGYGYTF	TGCAGCGGATTGGACGGCTATGGCTACACCTTC